This T cell receptor (beta chain) was recorded in a study of cytomegalovirus exposure and HLA in healthy donors. Samples came from healthy bone marrow donors. In the PCR, 60 Vbeta and 13 Jbeta primers were used. Clones were sequenced by immunoSEQ multiplex PCR, and TCRdb holds only the in-frame ones, with some missing. This table holds 150,000 to 200,000 clones, 75% found once. The source of this sequence is a middle-aged woman in good health and CMV-seropositive. The sample taken for sequencing was PBMCs.

As DNA, the CDR3 is TGTGCCAGCACTTGGGGACAGGGGGCCTACGAGCAGTACTTC. It translates to CASTWGQGAYEQYF. V is TRBV27 and J is TRBJ2-5; 11 positions match TRBD1. The J call is doubtful: the DNA matches TRBJ2-7 better. The length of the CDR3 is 14 residues. Germline lookup yields CDR1 MNHEY and CDR2 SMNVEV (reference sequence).